Below, one TCR beta chain is given with its context. The same CDR3 arises from other DNA sequences in this sample as well. The CDR3 is 16 residues long. The germline CDR1 and CDR2 sequences are SGHDT and YYEEEE. Deletions cut 0 bases from V and 3 bases from J, with 13 bases between. In the PCR, 60 Vbeta and 13 Jbeta primers were used. Using immunoSEQ multiplex PCR, the repertoire was profiled, and TCRdb retains in-frame clones only, with some absent. Of 150,000 or so clones listed, 65% to 75% are singletons. The data were taken from a study of cytomegalovirus exposure and HLA in healthy donors. As for the study in general: Ancestry clustering placed 81% of several hundred genotyped donors in the Caucasian-associated cluster.

The chain joins TRBV5-6 to TRBJ1-3; possible D gene TRBD1, 5 bases. The receptor was derived from a man between 18 and 35 years old in good health and CMV-seronegative. Sequences were obtained from PBMCs. The CDR3 DNA reads as TGTGCCAGCAGCTTGGTGGCGGGGGTAGGTGGAAACACCATATATTTT. The encoded protein is CASSLVAGVGGNTIYF.